The clone carrying this T cell receptor beta chain has just a few counts. Its antigen is unknown. Germline V CDR1 and CDR2: DFQATT, SNEGSKA (reference sequence). Trimming took 3 bases from V and 8 from J, leaving 11 bases between them. There are 12 residues in the CDR3. A J-beta primer mix and a sample-barcoded 5' primer were used in a second PCR of roughly 7 to 12 cycles. A minimum of 3 million CDR3-containing paired-end reads was obtained for each sample. TCRdb re-derived calls from the 5' RACE reads in MiXCR, one entry per CDR3 protein. In the table there are 700,000 or so distinct CDR3 sequences, around 43% of which are singletons. This sample stems from a study of blood T cells in healthy people across ages. Findings of the study overall: There were more naive CD4+ cells and higher diversity in long-lived donors than in aged donors. The fall in TCR beta diversity per million T cells was roughly linear with age.

The receptor's source is a man aged 80 or over in good health. The V and J genes are TRBV20-1 and TRBJ2-1, with no clear D. The sequenced sample was blood. This CDR3 is CSARTFWDEQFF. Written as DNA, the CDR3 is TGCAGTGCTAGGACTTTCTGGGATGAGCAGTTCTTC.